This T cell receptor beta chain was observed in a study of a mutant IDH1 vaccine in newly diagnosed glioma. Study context: The therapy given earlier, which was standard therapy, consisted of radiotherapy, temozolomide, or both, and most of the patients received both. Study observations and caveats: Vaccine-induced responses were seen in more than 90% of patients, spanning several MHC alleles. Seemingly, top peripheral T cell clonotype changes bore no relation to pseudoprogression.

In the case of this clone: Its target is not known.

The sample's time point: baseline, week 1 (first vaccination visit). The treatment is: pre-vaccination baseline after standard-of-care therapy. Each tumor in the donors was a new WHO grade 3 or 4 astrocytoma, IDH1-mutant and ATRX-lost. Trimming removed 5 bases from V and 1 base from J, with 8 bases in between. CDR1 is SGHVS and CDR2 is FQNEAQ in the germline V gene. This CDR3 is built from 13 residues. Only in-frame clones appear in the TCRdb table, and some are missing; sequencing was by immunoSEQ multiplex PCR. The data hold around 99,000 clones, with about 82% observed a single time. Material: PBMCs, obtained from a glioma patient treated with radiotherapy, temozolomide or both. The chain links TRBV7-8 to TRBJ1-2; D perhaps matches TRBD1 (5 bases). The sequence was collected from a man aged 35-49 years with glioma. The DNA for the CDR3 is TGTGCCAGCAGCCGGGACCATAACTATGGCTACACCTTC. Residues: CASSRDHNYGYTF. Looking up the rest from reference TRBV7-8 and TRBJ1-2 gives the full variable domain: GAGVSQSPRYKVAKRGQDVALRCDPISGHVSLFWYQQALGQGPEFLTYFQNEAQLDKSGLPSDRFFAERPEGSVSTLKIQRTQQEDSAVYLCASSRDHNYGYTFGSGTRLTVV.